These 20 T cell receptor beta chains originate from one sample sequenced in a study of Siglec-9 on CD8 T cells in melanoma. Produced via immunoSEQ multiplex PCR; TCRdb's table is partial and in-frame only. There are about 30,000 clones in the sample; 75% to 85% occur only once, and 5.8% lies in the top ten. The source material was Siglec-9- CD8+ T cells sorted from blood. The receptors were sampled from a human donor in good health.

In its sample, this clone is medium-sized. The CDR3 protein is CASSFSQGALEQYV. Written as DNA, the CDR3 is TGTGCCAGCAGCTTTAGTCAGGGGGCGCTTGAGCAGTACGTC. The V call is TRBV5-5, the J call TRBJ2-7; TRBD1 aligns across 8 bases. Germline V gives CDR1 SGHKS, CDR2 YYEKEE (reference sequence). V lost 2 bases, J lost 7 bases, and 8 bases stayed unmatched. The CDR3 length is 14 residues.

The gene calls are TRBV7-8 and TRBJ2-1; the match to TRBD2 covers 9 bases. Germline trimming cut 6 bases from V and 4 bases from J; bases unmatched to any gene: 4. This CDR3 comprises 14 residues. Germline CDR1 is SGHVS and CDR2 is FQNEAQ. CDR3 DNA sequence: TGTGCCAGCAGGACGAGCGGGGGGTACAATGAGCAGTTCTTC. This codes for CASRTSGGYNEQFF.

This chain joins TRBV2 and TRBJ1-1; no clear D gene. Germline-derived CDR1 and CDR2 are SNHLY and FYNNEI. Trimming removed 1 base from V and 2 bases from J, with 11 bases in between. This CDR3 comprises 15 residues. The CDR3 DNA reads as TGTGCCAGCAGTGAAGTTCAAGGAATCAACACTGAAGCTTTCTTT. This codes for CASSEVQGINTEAFF.

CDR3 amino acids: CASSPGLAGGPERAYNEQFF. CDR3 sequence (DNA): TGTGCCAGCAGCCCAGGACTAGCGGGGGGTCCCGAGCGCGCCTACAATGAGCAGTTCTTC. The chain carries TRBV9 and TRBJ2-1; 14 bases align to TRBD2. Per the germline V gene, CDR1 is SGDLS and CDR2 is YYNGEE. The CDR3 consists of 20 residues. Trimming took 4 bases from V and 2 from J; bases not matched to a gene: 14. Full variable domain (rest looked up from reference TRBV9 and TRBJ2-1): DSGVTQTPKHLITATGQRVTLRCSPRSGDLSVYWYQQSLDQGLQFLIQYYNGEERAKGNILERFSAQQFPDLHSELNLSSLELGDSALYFCASSPGLAGGPERAYNEQFFGPGTRLTVL.

This chain uses TRBV19 with TRBJ2-1, with 9 bases that match TRBD1. CDR3 size: 15 residues. CDR1 LNHDA and CDR2 SQIVND come from the germline V gene (reference sequence). With 3 bases clipped from V and 4 bases from J, the junction kept 4 bases outside the gene matches. DNA of the CDR3: TGTGCCAGTAGTATGATGGGACAGGGATACAATGAGCAGTTCTTC. It specifies CASSMMGQGYNEQFF.

The V gene is TRBV23-1, the J gene TRBJ1-1, with D possibly TRBD1 on 6 matching bases. TRBV23-1 is noted as an ORF with a role that remains uncertain. CDR3 length equals 15 residues. The germline V and J ends were trimmed by 3 bases and 1 base, with 12 bases remaining between them. This CDR3 reads CASSHPGQTNTEAFF. The CDR3 DNA reads as TGCGCCAGCAGTCACCCGGGACAAACGAACACTGAAGCTTTCTTT.

The chain employs TRBV7-8 and TRBJ1-5, with TRBD1 matching 7 bases. The CDR3 is made up of 16 amino acids. Per germline, CDR1 SGHVS and CDR2 FQNEAQ. J gave up 0 bases and V 5 bases, and 7 bases lay outside the gene matches. Here the CDR3 DNA reads TGTGCCAGCAGCACACCAGACAGGGATAGCAATCAGCCCCAGCATTTT. It codes for CASSTPDRDSNQPQHF.

This clone has only a few counts. The chain couples TRBV27 to TRBJ1-1; no firm D call. The V gene lost 7 bases and the J gene lost 2 bases, with 20 bases spanning the gap. The germline V gene has CDR1 MNHEY and CDR2 SMNVEV (reference sequence). The CDR3 runs to 16 residues. The DNA for the CDR3 is TGTGCCAGCACCAAGACGGCAGGCCCGGTCAACACTGAAGCTTTCTTT. Its translation: CASTKTAGPVNTEAFF.

V and J are TRBV7-6 and TRBJ2-3; TRBD1 agrees at 9 bases. CDR3 length: 15 residues. The germline gives CDR1 SGHVS, CDR2 FNYEAQ. The J segment lost 0 bases and the V segment lost 5 bases, leaving 3 bases of the junction unmatched. CDR3 DNA sequence: TGTGCCAGCAGCCCACAGGGGGCGAGCACAGATACGCAGTATTTT. Translation: CASSPQGASTDTQYF. Based on the CDR3 plus reference TRBV7-6 and TRBJ2-3, the full variable domain is GAGVSQSPRYKVTKRGQDVALRCDPISGHVSLYWYRQALGQGPEFLTYFNYEAQQDKSGLPNDRFSAERPEGSISTLTIQRTEQRDSAMYRCASSPQGASTDTQYFGPGTRLTVL.

This chain uses TRBV5-1 with TRBJ2-1; no clear D. Deletions cut 1 base from V and 3 bases from J, with 8 bases between. CDR3 length: 14 residues. Germline CDR1 is SGHRS and CDR2 is YFSETQ. CDR3 region: CASSLRYDYNEQFF. The CDR3 DNA is TGCGCCAGCAGCTTGAGGTATGACTACAATGAGCAGTTCTTC.

The chain has TRBV4-2 and TRBJ2-1, with 11 bases matching TRBD2. The germline V gene encodes CDR1 LGHNA and CDR2 YNFKEQ. J was trimmed by 9 bases and V by 0 bases; bases with no gene match: 4. This CDR3 contains 15 residues. This CDR3 is CASSQDSGRAFEQFF. The CDR3 DNA reads TGTGCCAGCAGCCAAGATAGCGGGAGGGCCTTTGAGCAGTTCTTC.

V and J are TRBV12-5 and TRBJ1-1, with 9 positions matching TRBD1. Germline V gives CDR1 LGHNT, CDR2 FRNRAP. V lost 0 bases and J lost 4; bases outside the gene matches: 6. CDR3 length: 16 amino acids. CDR3 sequence reads: CASGLVPGQGGTEAFF. CDR3 DNA sequence: TGTGCTAGTGGTTTGGTACCGGGACAGGGCGGCACTGAAGCTTTCTTT. The full variable domain, its missing parts supplied by reference TRBV12-5 and TRBJ1-1, is DARVTQTPRHKVTEMGQEVTMRCQPILGHNTVFWYRQTMMQGLELLAYFRNRAPLDDSGMPKDRFSAEMPDATLATLKIQPSEPRDSAVYFCASGLVPGQGGTEAFFGQGTRLTVV.

This chain uses TRBV19 with TRBJ1-2; weak D call: TRBD1 (5 bases). Trimming left V 4 bases short and J 4 bases short, with 10 bases between. CDR1 is LNHDA, CDR2 SQIVND, per germline (reference sequence). The CDR3 has 13 amino acids. CDR3 sequence: CASSKGVVYGYTF. In nucleotides, the CDR3 is TGTGCCAGTAGTAAAGGGGTCGTCTATGGCTACACCTTC.

This clone was seen just once. The rearrangement uses TRBV12-5 and TRBJ2-1, with D perhaps TRBD2 (5 bases). CDR1 is LGHNT, CDR2 FRNRAP, per germline. Trimming shortened V by 3 bases and J by 8 bases, and 11 bases separated the two germline ends. The CDR3 covers 13 residues. The CDR3 region has the DNA TGTGCTAGTGGTTTTAGCGTTGCGGATGAGCAGTTCTTC. Translation gives CASGFSVADEQFF.

A few counts support this clone. The gene calls are TRBV27 and TRBJ1-1; no clear D. CDR3 length: 12 amino acids. Trimming took 8 bases from V and 1 from J, leaving 8 bases between them. In germline, CDR1 is MNHEY, CDR2 SMNVEV (reference sequence). Here the CDR3 DNA reads TGTGCCAGCGGGCGAGGGAACACTGAAGCTTTCTTT. Translating it yields CASGRGNTEAFF.

The chain combines TRBV5-6 with TRBJ2-3; the match to TRBD2 covers 15 bases. CDR1 is SGHDT and CDR2 is YYEEEE in the germline V gene. The CDR3 consists of 17 residues. The J segment lost 2 bases and the V segment lost 3 bases, leaving 4 bases of the junction unmatched. The CDR3 DNA reads TGTGCCAGCAGCTCTGGACTAGCGGGAGGGTACACAGATACGCAGTATTTT. This translates into CASSSGLAGGYTDTQYF.

This chain links TRBV5-5 with TRBJ2-7, with 10 positions matching TRBD1. The germline V gene has CDR1 SGHKS and CDR2 YYEKEE (reference sequence). The V gene end was trimmed by 3 bases and the J gene end by 7 bases; junction bases not matched to a gene: 13. There are 16 residues in the CDR3. As DNA, the CDR3 is TGTGCCAGCAGCTCTTTCCGGGACAGGGGTGATCGGGAGCAGTACTTC. This sequence encodes CASSSFRDRGDREQYF.

J is TRBJ2-1 and V is TRBV28, with 8 nucleotides matching TRBD2. Germline V gene sequence: CDR1 MDHEN, CDR2 SYDVKM. With 5 bases clipped from V and 6 bases from J, the junction kept 3 bases outside the gene matches. The length of the CDR3 is 13 residues. DNA for the CDR3: TGTGCCAGCAGTCAGCGGGGGATCAATGAGCAGTTCTTC. Encoded protein: CASSQRGINEQFF. Supplemented by reference TRBV28 and TRBJ2-1, the full variable domain reads DVKVTQSSRYLVKRTGEKVFLECVQDMDHENMFWYRQDPGLGLRLIYFSYDVKMKEKGDIPEGYSVSREKKERFSLILESASTNQTSMYLCASSQRGINEQFFGPGTRLTVL.

V is TRBV30 and J is TRBJ1-1, with D unclear. This CDR3 contains 12 residues. The ends were cut back, 1 base at V and 7 bases at J, with 10 bases in the middle. Germline V gives CDR1 GTSNPN, CDR2 SVGIG (reference sequence). The CDR3 here is CAWSELAVEAFF. The CDR3 DNA is TGTGCCTGGAGTGAGTTGGCAGTTGAAGCTTTCTTT. The full variable domain, its missing parts supplied by reference TRBV30 and TRBJ1-1, is SQTIHQWPATLVQPVGSPLSLECTVEGTSNPNLYWYRQAAGRGLQLLFYSVGIGQISSEVPQNLSASRPQDRQFILSSKKLLLSDSGFYLCAWSELAVEAFFGQGTRLTVV.

This clone appeared a single time. V and J are TRBV9 and TRBJ1-4; TRBD1 might be the D (6 bases). V was clipped by 2 bases and J by 5 bases, with 19 bases between them. Germline CDR1 SGDLS, CDR2 YYNGEE. This CDR3 comprises 17 residues. Here the CDR3 reads CASSVSGDPWGNEKLFF. The CDR3 bases are TGTGCCAGCAGCGTCTCAGGGGACCCCTGGGGGAATGAAAAACTGTTTTTT.